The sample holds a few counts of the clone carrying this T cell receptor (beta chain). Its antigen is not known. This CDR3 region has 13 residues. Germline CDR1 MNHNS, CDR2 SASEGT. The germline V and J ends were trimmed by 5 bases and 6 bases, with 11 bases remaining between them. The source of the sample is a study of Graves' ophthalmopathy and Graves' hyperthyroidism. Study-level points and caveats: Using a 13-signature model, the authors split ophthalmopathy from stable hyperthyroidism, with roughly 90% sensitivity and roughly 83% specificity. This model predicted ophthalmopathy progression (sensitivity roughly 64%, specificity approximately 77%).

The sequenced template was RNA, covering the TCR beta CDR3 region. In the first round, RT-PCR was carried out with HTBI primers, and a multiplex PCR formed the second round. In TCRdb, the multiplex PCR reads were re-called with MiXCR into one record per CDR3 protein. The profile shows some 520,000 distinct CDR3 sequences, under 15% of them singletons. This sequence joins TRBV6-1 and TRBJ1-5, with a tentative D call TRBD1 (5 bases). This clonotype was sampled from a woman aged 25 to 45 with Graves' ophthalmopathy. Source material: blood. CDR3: CASSPPGRQPQHF. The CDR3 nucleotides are TGTGCCAGCAGTCCCCCAGGGCGTCAGCCCCAGCATTTT.